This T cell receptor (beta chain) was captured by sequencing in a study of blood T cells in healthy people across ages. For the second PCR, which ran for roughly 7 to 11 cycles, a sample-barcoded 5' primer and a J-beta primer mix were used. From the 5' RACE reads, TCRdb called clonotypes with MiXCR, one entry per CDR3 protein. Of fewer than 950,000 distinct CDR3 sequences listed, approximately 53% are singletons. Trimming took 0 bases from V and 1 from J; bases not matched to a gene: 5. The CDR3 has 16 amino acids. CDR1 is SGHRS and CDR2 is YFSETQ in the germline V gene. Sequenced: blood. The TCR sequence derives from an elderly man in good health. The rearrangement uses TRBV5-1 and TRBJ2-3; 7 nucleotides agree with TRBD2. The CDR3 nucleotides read TGCGCCAGCAGCTTGGCAGCGGGGCTGCGCACAGATACGCAGTATTTT. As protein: CASSLAAGLRTDTQYF.